This T cell receptor beta chain is from a study of blood T cell repertoires in COVID-19. At the level of the study: Researchers got acute and convalescent COVID-19 samples from the United States, Italy and Spain.

The age range of participants was about 18 to 100 years, with residence in about two dozen US areas. Cohorts were assigned according to the clinical history that participants reported. What the recovered Cohort 3 donors had was two negative PCRs, clearance, or symptom resolution. Only in-frame clones appear in the TCRdb table, and some are missing; sequencing was by immunoSEQ multiplex PCR. Among fewer than 350,000 clones listed, around 90% were seen once. V was clipped by 3 bases and J by 5 bases; unmatched bases: 5. Per germline, CDR1 LNHDA and CDR2 SQIVND (reference sequence). CDR3 length: 14 amino acids.

The sequence was obtained from a man in his sixties who had recovered from COVID-19. Sequenced input: PBMCs or T cells enriched from blood (not recorded which). This chain links TRBV19 with TRBJ1-2; 8 bases map to TRBD1. For the CDR3, the DNA is TGTGCCAGTAGTATTCAGGGGGCGTTTTATGGCTACACCTTC. Residues: CASSIQGAFYGYTF. The whole variable domain, filled in from reference TRBV19 and TRBJ1-2, reads DGGITQSPKYLFRKEGQNVTLSCEQNLNHDAMYWYRQDPGQGLRLIYYSQIVNDFQKGDIAEGYSVSREKKESFPLTVTSAQKNPTAFYLCASSIQGAFYGYTFGSGTRLTVV.